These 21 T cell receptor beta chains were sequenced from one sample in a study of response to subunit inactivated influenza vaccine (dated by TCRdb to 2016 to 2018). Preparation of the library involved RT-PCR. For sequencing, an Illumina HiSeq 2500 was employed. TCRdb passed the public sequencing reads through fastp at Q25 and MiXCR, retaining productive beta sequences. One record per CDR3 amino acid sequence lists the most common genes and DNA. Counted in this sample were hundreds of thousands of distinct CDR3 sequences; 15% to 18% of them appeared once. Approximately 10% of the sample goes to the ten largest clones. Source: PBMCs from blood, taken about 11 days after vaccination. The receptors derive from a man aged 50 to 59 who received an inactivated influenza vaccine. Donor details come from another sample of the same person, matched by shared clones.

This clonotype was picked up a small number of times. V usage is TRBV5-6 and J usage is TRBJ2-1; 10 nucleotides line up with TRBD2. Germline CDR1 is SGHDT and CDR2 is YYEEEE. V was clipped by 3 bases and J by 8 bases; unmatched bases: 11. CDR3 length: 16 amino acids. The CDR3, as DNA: TGTGCCAGCAGCTCGGCTAGCGGGAGAAGGGCCGATGAGCAGTTCTTC. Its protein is CASSSASGRRADEQFF. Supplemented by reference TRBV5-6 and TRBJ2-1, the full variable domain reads DAGVTQSPTHLIKTRGQQVTLRCSPKSGHDTVSWYQQALGQGPQFIFQYYEEEERQRGNFPDRFSGHQFPNYSSELNVNALLLGDSALYLCASSSASGRRADEQFFGPGTRLTVL.

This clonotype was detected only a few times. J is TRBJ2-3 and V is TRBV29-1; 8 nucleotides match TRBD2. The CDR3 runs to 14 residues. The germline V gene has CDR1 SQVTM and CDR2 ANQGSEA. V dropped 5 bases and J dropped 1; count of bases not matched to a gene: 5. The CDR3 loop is CSVLLAGGTDTQYF. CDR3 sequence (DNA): TGCAGCGTTCTCCTAGCGGGCGGCACAGATACGCAGTATTTT.

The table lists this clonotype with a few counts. In DNA form, the CDR3 reads TGCGCCAGCTCCGATGCCGCCACCCCTACCCCTTTAAACACCGGGGAGCTGTTTTTT. Protein product: CASSDAATPTPLNTGELFF. V and J are TRBV5-1 and TRBJ2-2; no reliable D call. The V gene lost 7 bases and the J gene lost 2 bases, with 27 bases spanning the gap. The CDR3 is 19 residues long. Germline V gives CDR1 SGHRS, CDR2 YFSETQ. The full variable domain, rest sourced from reference TRBV5-1 and TRBJ2-2, is KAGVTQTPRYLIKTRGQQVTLSCSPISGHRSVSWYQQTPGQGLQFLFEYFSETQRNKGNFPGRFSGRQFSNSRSEMNVSTLELGDSALYLCASSDAATPTPLNTGELFFGEGSRLTVL.

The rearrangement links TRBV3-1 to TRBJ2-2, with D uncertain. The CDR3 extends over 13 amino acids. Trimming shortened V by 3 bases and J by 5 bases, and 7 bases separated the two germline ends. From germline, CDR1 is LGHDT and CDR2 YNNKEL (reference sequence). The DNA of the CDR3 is TGTGCCAGCAGCCATTTACATACCGGGGAGCTGTTTTTT. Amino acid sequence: CASSHLHTGELFF.

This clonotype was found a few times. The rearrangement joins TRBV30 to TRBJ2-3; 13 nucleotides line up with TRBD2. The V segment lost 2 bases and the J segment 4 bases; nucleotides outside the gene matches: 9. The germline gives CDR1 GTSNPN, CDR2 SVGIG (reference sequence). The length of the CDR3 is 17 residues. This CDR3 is CAWSSRTSGGGADTQYF. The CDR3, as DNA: TGTGCCTGGAGTTCCCGCACTAGCGGGGGGGGTGCAGATACGCAGTATTTT.

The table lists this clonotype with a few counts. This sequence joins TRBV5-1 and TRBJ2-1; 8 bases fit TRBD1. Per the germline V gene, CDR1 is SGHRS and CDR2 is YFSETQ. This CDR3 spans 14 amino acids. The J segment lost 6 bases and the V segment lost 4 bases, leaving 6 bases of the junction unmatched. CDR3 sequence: CASSVGQEVNEQFF. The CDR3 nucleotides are TGCGCCAGCAGCGTGGGACAGGAGGTCAATGAGCAGTTCTTC.

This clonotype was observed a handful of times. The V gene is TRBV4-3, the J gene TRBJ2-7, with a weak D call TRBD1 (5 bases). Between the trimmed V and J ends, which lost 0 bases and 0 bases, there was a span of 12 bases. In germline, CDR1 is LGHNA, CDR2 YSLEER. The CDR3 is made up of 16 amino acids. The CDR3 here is CASSQDFQGGSYEQYF. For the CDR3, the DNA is TGCGCCAGCAGCCAAGATTTCCAGGGTGGCTCCTACGAGCAGTACTTC.

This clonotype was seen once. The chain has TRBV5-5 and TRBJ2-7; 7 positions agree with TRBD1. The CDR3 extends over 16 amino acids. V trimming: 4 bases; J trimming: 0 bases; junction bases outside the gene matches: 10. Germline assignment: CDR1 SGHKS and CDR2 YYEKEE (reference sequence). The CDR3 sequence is CASSPLRQGSSYEQYF. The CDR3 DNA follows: TGTGCCAGCAGCCCCTTACGACAGGGCAGCTCCTACGAGCAGTACTTC. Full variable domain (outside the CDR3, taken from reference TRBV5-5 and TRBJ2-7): DAGVTQSPTHLIKTRGQQVTLRCSPISGHKSVSWYQQVLGQGPQFIFQYYEKEERGRGNFPDRFSARQFPNYSSELNVNALLLGDSALYLCASSPLRQGSSYEQYFGPGTRLTVT.

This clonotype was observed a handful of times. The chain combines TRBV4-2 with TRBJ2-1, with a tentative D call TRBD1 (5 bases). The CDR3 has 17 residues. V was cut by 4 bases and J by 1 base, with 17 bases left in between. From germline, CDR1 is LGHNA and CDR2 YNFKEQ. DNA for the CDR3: TGTGCCAGCAGCCGTAGGGGTAGGGCAGGGTCCTACAATGAGCAGTTCTTC. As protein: CASSRRGRAGSYNEQFF.

CDR3 in amino acids: CATRFEGQPYQPQHF. As DNA, the CDR3 is TGTGCCACCCGTTTTGAGGGACAGCCCTATCAGCCCCAGCATTTT. V usage is TRBV7-2 and J usage is TRBJ1-5, with TRBD1 matching 7 bases. The CDR3 has 15 amino acids. V shed 10 bases and J 5 bases; nucleotides not matched to a gene: 14. Germline V gene lookup returns CDR1 SGHTA and CDR2 FQGNSA.

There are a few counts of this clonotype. CDR3 sequence (DNA): TGTGCCAGCAGCGCCCGGGACGGAACAGATACGCAGTATTTT. Translating gives CASSARDGTDTQYF. V is TRBV9 and J is TRBJ2-3; D could derive from TRBD1 or TRBD2 (5 bases each). The CDR3 spans 14 residues. V was pared by 3 bases and J by 3 bases, with 11 bases between. Germline CDR1 and CDR2: SGDLS and YYNGEE.

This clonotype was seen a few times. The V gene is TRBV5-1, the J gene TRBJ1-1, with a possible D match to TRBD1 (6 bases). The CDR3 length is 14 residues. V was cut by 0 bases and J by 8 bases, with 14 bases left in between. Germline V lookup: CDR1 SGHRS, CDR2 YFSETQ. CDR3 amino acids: CASSLAGRTVEAFF. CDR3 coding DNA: TGCGCCAGCAGCTTGGCTGGTAGGACAGTAGAAGCTTTCTTT.

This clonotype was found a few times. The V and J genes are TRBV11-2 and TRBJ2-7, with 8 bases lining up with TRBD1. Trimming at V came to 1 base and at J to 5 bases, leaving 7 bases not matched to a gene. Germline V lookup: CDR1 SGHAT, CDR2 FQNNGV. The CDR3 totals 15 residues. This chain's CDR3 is CASSLAGQGSHEQYF. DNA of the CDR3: TGTGCCAGCAGCTTAGCTGGACAGGGTAGCCACGAGCAGTACTTC.

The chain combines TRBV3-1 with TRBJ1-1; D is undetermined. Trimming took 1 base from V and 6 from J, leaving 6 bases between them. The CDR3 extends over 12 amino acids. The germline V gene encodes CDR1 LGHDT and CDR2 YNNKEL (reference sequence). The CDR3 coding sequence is TGTGCCAGCAGCCAAGTCCGTGCTGAAGCTTTCTTT. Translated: CASSQVRAEAFF.

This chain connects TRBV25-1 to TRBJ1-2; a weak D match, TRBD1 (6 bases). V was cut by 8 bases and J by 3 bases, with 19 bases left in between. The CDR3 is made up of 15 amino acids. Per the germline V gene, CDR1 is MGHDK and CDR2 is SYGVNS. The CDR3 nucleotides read TGTGCCAGCTTGCCGTCTGGGGGCGCCTACTATGGCTACACCTTC. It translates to CASLPSGGAYYGYTF.

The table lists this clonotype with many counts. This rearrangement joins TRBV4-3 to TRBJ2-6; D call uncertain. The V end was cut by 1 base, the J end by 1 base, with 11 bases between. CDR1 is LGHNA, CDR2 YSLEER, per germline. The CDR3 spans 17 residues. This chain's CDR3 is CASSQGIWGSGANVLTF. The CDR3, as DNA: TGCGCCAGCAGCCAAGGCATTTGGGGTTCTGGGGCCAACGTCCTGACTTTC.

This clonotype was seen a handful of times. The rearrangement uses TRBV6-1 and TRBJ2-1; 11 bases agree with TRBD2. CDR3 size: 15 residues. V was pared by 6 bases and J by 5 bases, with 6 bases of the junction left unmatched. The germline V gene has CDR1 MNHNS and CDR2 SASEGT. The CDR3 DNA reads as TGTGCCAGCAGCACTAGCGGGAGCGGTCACAATGAGCAGTTCTTC. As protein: CASSTSGSGHNEQFF.

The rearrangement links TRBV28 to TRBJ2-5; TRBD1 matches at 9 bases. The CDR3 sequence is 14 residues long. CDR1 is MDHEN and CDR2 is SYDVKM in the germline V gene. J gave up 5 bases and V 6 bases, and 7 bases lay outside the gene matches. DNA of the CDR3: TGTGCCAGCAGGGGGACAGGGTTCTTGGAGACCCAGTACTTC. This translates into CASRGTGFLETQYF.

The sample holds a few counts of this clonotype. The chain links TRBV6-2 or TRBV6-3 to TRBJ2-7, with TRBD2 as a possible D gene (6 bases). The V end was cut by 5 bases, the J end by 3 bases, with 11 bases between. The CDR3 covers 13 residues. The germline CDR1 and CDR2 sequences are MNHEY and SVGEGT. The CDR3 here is CASSQRAGYEQYF. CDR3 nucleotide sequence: TGTGCCAGCAGTCAACGAGCGGGCTACGAGCAGTACTTC.

The CDR3 region has the DNA TGTGCCAGCAGCCAAGACGGGTCGGGCGACAATGAGCAGTTCTTC. Protein: CASSQDGSGDNEQFF. The chain recombines TRBV4-2 with TRBJ2-1; D is ambiguous. Deletions cut 0 bases from V and 5 bases from J, with 11 bases between. The CDR3 totals 15 residues. In germline, CDR1 is LGHNA, CDR2 YNFKEQ.

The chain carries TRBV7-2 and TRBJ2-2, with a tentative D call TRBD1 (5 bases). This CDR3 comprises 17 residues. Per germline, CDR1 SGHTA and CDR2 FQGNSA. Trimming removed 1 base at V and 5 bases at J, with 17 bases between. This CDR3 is CASSLVPDSVRTGELFF. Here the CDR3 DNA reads TGTGCCAGCAGCTTAGTCCCCGACAGCGTTAGGACCGGGGAGCTGTTTTTT.